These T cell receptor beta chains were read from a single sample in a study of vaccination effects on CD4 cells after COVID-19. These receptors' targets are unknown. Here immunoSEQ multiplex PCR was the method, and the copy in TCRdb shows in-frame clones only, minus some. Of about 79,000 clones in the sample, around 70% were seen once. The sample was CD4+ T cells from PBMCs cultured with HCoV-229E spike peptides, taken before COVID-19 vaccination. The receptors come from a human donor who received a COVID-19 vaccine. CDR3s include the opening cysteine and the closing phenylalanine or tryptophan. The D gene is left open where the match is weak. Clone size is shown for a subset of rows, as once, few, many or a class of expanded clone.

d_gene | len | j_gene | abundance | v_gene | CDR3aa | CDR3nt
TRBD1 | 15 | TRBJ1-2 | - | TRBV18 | CASSPLDGQGLGYTF | TGTGCCAGCTCACCCCTGGACGGACAGGGTCTGGGCTACACCTTC
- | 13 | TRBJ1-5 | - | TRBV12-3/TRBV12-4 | CASSSIGPGPQHF | TGTGCCAGCAGCTCTATTGGCCCGGGGCCCCAGCATTTT
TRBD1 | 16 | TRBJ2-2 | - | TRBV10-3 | CAISGRDSVNTGELFF | TGTGCCATCAGTGGCCGGGACAGCGTGAACACCGGGGAGCTGTTTTTT
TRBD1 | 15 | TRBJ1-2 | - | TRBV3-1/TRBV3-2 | CASSQGQGANYGYTF | TGTGCCAGCAGCCAAGGACAGGGGGCTAACTATGGCTACACCTTC
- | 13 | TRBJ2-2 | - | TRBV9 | CASSPQTTGELFF | TGTGCCAGCAGCCCTCAAACCACCGGGGAGCTGTTTTTT
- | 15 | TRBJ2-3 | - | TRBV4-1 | CASSQGHSDTDTQYF | TGCGCCAGCAGCCAAGGCCACAGCGACACAGATACGCAGTATTTT
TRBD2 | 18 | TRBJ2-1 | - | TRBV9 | CASSTGTSGGFSYNEQFF | TGTGCCAGCAGCACAGGGACTAGCGGGGGGTTCTCCTACAATGAGCAGTTCTTC
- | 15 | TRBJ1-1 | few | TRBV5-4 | CASSLAGGEGTEAFF | TGTGCCAGCAGCTTGGCCGGCGGCGAGGGCACTGAAGCTTTCTTT
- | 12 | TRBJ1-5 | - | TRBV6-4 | CASSDGNQPQHF | TGTGCCAGCAGTGACGGGAATCAGCCCCAGCATTTT
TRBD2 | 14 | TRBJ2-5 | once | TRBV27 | CASSLTWGGETQYF | TGTGCCAGCAGTTTAACATGGGGGGGGGAGACCCAGTACTTC
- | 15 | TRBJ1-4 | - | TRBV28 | CASSLFGGENEKLFF | TGTGCCAGCAGTTTATTCGGGGGGGAAAATGAAAAACTGTTTTTT
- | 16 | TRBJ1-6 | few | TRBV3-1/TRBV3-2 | CASRHTGNWRNSPLHF | TGTGCCAGCAGGCACACAGGGAATTGGCGTAATTCACCCCTCCACTTT
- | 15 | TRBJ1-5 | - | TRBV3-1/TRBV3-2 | CASSLTWGGEQPQHF | TGTGCCAGCAGCTTAACCTGGGGGGGTGAACAGCCCCAGCATTTT
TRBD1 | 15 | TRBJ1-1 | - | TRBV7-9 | CASRTGQGGNTEAFF | TGTGCCAGCAGAACGGGACAGGGAGGAAATACTGAAGCTTTCTTT
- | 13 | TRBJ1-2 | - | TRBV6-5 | CASSYSSDYGYTF | TGTGCCAGCAGTTACTCGTCAGACTATGGCTACACCTTC
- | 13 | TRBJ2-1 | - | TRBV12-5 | CASGLNSYNEQFF | TGTGCTAGTGGTTTGAACAGTTACAATGAGCAGTTCTTC
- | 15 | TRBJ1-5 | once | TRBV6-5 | CASTRQIYSNQPQHF | TGTGCCAGCACCAGACAGATCTATAGCAATCAGCCCCAGCATTTT
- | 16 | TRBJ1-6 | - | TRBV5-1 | CASSLGGGEMNSPLHF | TGCGCCAGCAGCTTGGGTGGCGGCGAGATGAATTCACCCCTCCACTTT
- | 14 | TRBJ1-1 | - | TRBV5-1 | CASSSWTDNTEAFF | TGCGCCAGCAGCTCGTGGACAGATAACACTGAAGCTTTCTTT
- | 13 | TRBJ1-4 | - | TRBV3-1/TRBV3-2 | CASSPRENEKLFF | TGTGCCAGCAGCCCTAGGGAGAATGAAAAACTGTTTTTT
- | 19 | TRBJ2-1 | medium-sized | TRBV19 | CASSTQPGRGPSSYNEQFF | TGTGCCAGTAGTACTCAGCCGGGACGAGGCCCAAGCTCCTACAATGAGCAGTTCTTC
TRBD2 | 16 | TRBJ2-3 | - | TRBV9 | CASNRKLAGGTDTQYF | TGTGCCAGCAATCGAAAACTAGCGGGGGGCACAGATACGCAGTATTTT
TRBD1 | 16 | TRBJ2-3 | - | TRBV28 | CASSSGGTGVPDTQYF | TGTGCCAGCAGTTCCGGCGGGACAGGGGTCCCAGATACGCAGTATTTT
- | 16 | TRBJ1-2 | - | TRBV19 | CASSTSRGILNYGYTF | TGTGCCAGTAGCACCAGCCGGGGCATCCTAAACTATGGCTACACCTTC
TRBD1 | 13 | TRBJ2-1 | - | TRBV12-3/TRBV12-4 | CASRPTGGNEQFF | TGTGCCAGCAGGCCTACAGGGGGCAATGAGCAGTTCTTC
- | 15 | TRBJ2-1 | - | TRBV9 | CASSVGQGGSNEQFF | TGTGCCAGCAGCGTAGGACAAGGCGGGTCCAATGAGCAGTTCTTC
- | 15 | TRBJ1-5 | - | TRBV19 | CASSIVPGGHQPQHF | TGTGCCAGTAGTATCGTGCCGGGGGGCCATCAGCCCCAGCATTTT
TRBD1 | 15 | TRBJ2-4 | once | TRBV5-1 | CASSLEGQGAHNQYF | TGCGCCAGCAGCTTGGAAGGCCAGGGGGCCCACAATCAGTACTTC
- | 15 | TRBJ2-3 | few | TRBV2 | CASRVRSGGTDTQYF | TGTGCCAGCAGGGTGAGATCAGGGGGCACAGATACGCAGTATTTT
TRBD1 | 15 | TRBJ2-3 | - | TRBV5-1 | CASSSQGPGTDTQYF | TGCGCCAGCAGCTCACAGGGGCCCGGCACAGATACGCAGTATTTT
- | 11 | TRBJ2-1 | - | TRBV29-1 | CSVSSSGEQFF | TGCAGCGTAAGTTCGAGCGGTGAGCAGTTCTTC
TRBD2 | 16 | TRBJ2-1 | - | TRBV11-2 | CASSLVIAGGNNEQFF | TGTGCCAGCAGCTTAGTCATAGCGGGGGGAAACAATGAGCAGTTCTTC
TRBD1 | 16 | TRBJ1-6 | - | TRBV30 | CAWSDVTTGRNSPLHF | TGTGCCTGGAGCGATGTTACGACAGGGCGGAATTCACCCCTCCACTTT
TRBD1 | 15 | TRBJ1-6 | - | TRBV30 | CAWSVFEQGYSPLHF | TGTGCCTGGAGTGTTTTCGAACAGGGGTACTCACCCCTCCACTTT
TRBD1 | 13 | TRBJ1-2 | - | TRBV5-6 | CASSRDRDGGYTF | TGTGCCAGCAGCAGGGACAGGGATGGTGGCTACACCTTC
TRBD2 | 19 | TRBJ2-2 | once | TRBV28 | CASSPASTSGGASTGELFF | TGTGCCAGCAGTCCAGCCTCCACTAGCGGGGGGGCTAGCACCGGGGAGCTGTTTTTT
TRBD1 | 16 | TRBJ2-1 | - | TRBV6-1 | CASSDLWTGVYNEQFF | TGTGCCAGCAGTGACCTCTGGACAGGGGTTTACAATGAGCAGTTCTTC
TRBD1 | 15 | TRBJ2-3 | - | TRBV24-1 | CATSAGTGGVDTQYF | TGTGCCACCAGCGCTGGGACAGGGGGCGTGGATACGCAGTATTTT
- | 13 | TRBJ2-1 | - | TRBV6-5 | CASSRTGNHEQFF | TGTGCCAGCAGCCGTACAGGGAACCATGAGCAGTTCTTC
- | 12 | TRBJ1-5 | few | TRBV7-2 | CASSPLDQPQHF | TGTGCCAGCAGCCCCCTTGATCAGCCCCAGCATTTT
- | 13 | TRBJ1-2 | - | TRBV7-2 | CASSQDRNYGYTF | TGTGCCAGCAGCCAAGACAGAAACTATGGCTACACCTTC
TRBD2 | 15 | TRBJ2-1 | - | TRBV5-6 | CASTAGLVFSNEQFF | TGTGCCAGCACAGCAGGACTAGTCTTCAGCAATGAGCAGTTCTTC
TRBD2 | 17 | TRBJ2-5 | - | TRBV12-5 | CAGLTGLAGGLRETQYF | TGTGCTGGTTTAACCGGACTAGCGGGGGGGCTACGGGAGACCCAGTACTTC
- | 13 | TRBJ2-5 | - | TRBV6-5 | CASSYSGQETQYF | TGTGCCAGCAGTTACTCAGGGCAAGAGACCCAGTACTTC
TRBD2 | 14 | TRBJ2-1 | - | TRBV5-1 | CASKTGTSGNEQFF | TGCGCCAGTAAGACAGGGACTAGCGGGAATGAGCAGTTCTTC
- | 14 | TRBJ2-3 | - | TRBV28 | CASSFNTRTDTQYF | TGTGCCAGCAGTTTCAACACCCGCACAGATACGCAGTATTTT
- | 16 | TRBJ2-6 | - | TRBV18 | CASSPDGPSGANVLTF | TGTGCCAGCTCACCGGACGGCCCATCTGGGGCCAACGTCCTGACTTTC
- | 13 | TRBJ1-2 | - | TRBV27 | CASSLVLGYGYTF | TGTGCCAGCAGTTTAGTCCTGGGCTATGGCTACACCTTC
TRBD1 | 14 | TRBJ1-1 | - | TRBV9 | CASKAGQANTEAFF | TGTGCCAGCAAAGCGGGACAGGCAAACACTGAAGCTTTCTTT
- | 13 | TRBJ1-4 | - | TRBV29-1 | CSVEDPGREKLFF | TGCAGCGTTGAAGATCCGGGACGGGAAAAACTGTTTTTT
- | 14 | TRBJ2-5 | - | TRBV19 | CASRPRTVSETQYF | TGTGCCAGTAGACCGCGGACAGTATCGGAGACCCAGTACTTC
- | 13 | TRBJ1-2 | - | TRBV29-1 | CSGVGGPNYGYTF | TGCAGCGGGGTTGGGGGACCTAACTATGGCTACACCTTC
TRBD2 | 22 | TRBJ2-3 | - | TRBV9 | CASSVEHRRGAGNRSSTDTQYF | TGTGCCAGCAGCGTAGAACATAGGCGGGGGGCCGGTAACAGATCTAGCACAGATACGCAGTATTTT
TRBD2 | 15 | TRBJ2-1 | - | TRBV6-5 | CASRKRGGNYNEQFF | TGTGCCAGCAGGAAACGGGGGGGCAACTACAATGAGCAGTTCTTC
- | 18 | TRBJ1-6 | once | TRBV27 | CASSPGTVPSSYNSPLHF | TGTGCCAGCAGTCCGGGGACCGTTCCGAGCTCCTATAATTCACCCCTCCACTTT
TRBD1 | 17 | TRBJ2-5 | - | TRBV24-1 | CATSDPRDRVSQETQYF | TGTGCCACCAGTGATCCCCGGGACAGAGTTTCACAAGAGACCCAGTACTTC
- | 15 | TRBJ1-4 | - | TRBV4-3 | CASSQEKTDNQKLFF | TGCGCCAGCAGCCAAGAGAAGACGGACAATCAAAAACTGTTTTTT
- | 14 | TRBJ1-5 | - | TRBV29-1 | CSVELQGSDQPQHF | TGCAGCGTTGAACTGCAGGGATCCGATCAGCCCCAGCATTTT
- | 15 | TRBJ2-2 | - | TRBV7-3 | CASSLLGFGPGELFF | TGTGCCAGCAGCTTATTGGGGTTCGGGCCCGGGGAGCTGTTTTTT
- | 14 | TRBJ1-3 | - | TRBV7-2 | CASSPATPGNTIYF | TGTGCCAGCAGCCCCGCGACACCCGGAAACACCATATATTTT